The source of this T cell receptor beta chain is a study of blood T cell repertoires in COVID-19. Study overall: PBMCs, B-cell-depleted T cells, or T cells were the source of the cDNA or gDNA that made up the material.

In terms of age and location, participants ranged from about 18 to 95 years and lived in under 30 US areas. Participants' reported clinical history set cohort assignment. The data were produced by immunoSEQ multiplex PCR, yet TCRdb's version contains in-frame clones alone and is incomplete. The data show 490,000 or so clones, approximately 86% seen once. This CDR3 comprises 18 residues. J gave up 0 bases and V 1 base, and 6 bases lay outside the gene matches. The germline V gene encodes CDR1 KGHSH and CDR2 LQKENI. The chain employs TRBV18 and TRBJ2-6; TRBD1 matches 7 bases. Specimen: PBMCs or T cells enriched from blood (not recorded which). The receptor was isolated from an older woman who had recovered from COVID-19. CDR3 in DNA: TGTGCCAGCTCACCACGGGACAGTTCCTACTCTGGGGCCAACGTCCTGACTTTC. Translation gives CASSPRDSSYSGANVLTF.